This T cell receptor (beta chain) was found in a study of OX40 agonist ivuxolimab in advanced cancers. Turning to the study itself: Age averaged around 54 years (range roughly 23 to 85), and less than 85% were male. Prior anti-PD-1, anti-PD-L1 or anti-CTLA-4 therapy did not bar entry, and 30% to 40% had some.

Only in-frame clones appear in the TCRdb table, and some are missing; sequencing was by immunoSEQ multiplex PCR. The data contain 40,000 to 55,000 clones, 85% to 90% of them singletons. Overall study findings and caveats: CD4+ and CD8+ blood T cells expanded clonally by week 6 at 0.1 to 3.0 mg/kg. The authors did not determine the antigen specificity of the expanded peripheral T cells.

In the case of this clone: The antigen is undetermined.

The V end lost 4 bases, the J end lost 7 bases, and 14 bases lay between the germline ends. CDR1 SGHNT and CDR2 YYREEE come from the germline V gene (reference sequence). This CDR3 is 13 amino acids long. The sample consisted of CD4+ or CD8+ T cells sorted from blood, taken in a trial of the OX40 agonist ivuxolimab. The chain couples TRBV5-4 to TRBJ1-1; TRBD1 is a possible D gene (5 bases). The sequence was collected from an adult with an advanced solid tumor such as melanoma, head and neck, liver or kidney cancer. CDR3 region: CASSPGTENEAFF. DNA of the CDR3: TGTGCCAGCAGCCCCGGGACGGAAAATGAAGCTTTCTTT.